This record covers a single T cell receptor (beta chain). Its cognate antigen is unknown. This sample is part of a study of T cell responses to AZD1222 COVID-19 vaccine. The CDR3 covers 15 residues. Germline CDR1 GTSNPN, CDR2 SVGIG (reference sequence). Trimming stripped 4 bases from V and 0 bases from J, with 12 bases between. Sequenced by immunoSEQ multiplex PCR; TCRdb stores in-frame clones only, minus some. Of 70,000 to 80,000 clones listed, around 80% are singletons. Whole-study findings and limits: Regions 160-218 and 743-854 dominated among vaccine-associated CD4 TCRs spanning spike. Targets within unmutated variant regions were reportedly found for nearly half of spike-specific TCRs.

This sample comprised peripheral blood, obtained 28 days after the second AZD1222 dose. This chain uses TRBV30 with TRBJ1-4; no definite D call. This TCR was sampled from an adult who received the AZD1222 COVID-19 vaccine. CDR3 DNA sequence: TGTGCCTGGAACCCTGCGGGTGCAACTAATGAAAAACTGTTTTTT. Amino acids: CAWNPAGATNEKLFF.